These 14 T cell receptor beta chains originate from one sample sequenced in a study of tumor-infiltrating lymphocytes in glioblastoma multiforme. Multiple V-beta primers and a C-beta primer amplified TCRB from RNA. TCRdb reprocessed the multiplex PCR reads via MiXCR and lists one record per CDR3 protein. The sample has about 19,000 distinct CDR3 sequences, just under 70% seen once. Material: peripheral blood. The receptors stem from a male donor with glioblastoma.

On this clonotype: Lacking the conserved final phenylalanine or tryptophan, this CDR3 likely reflects a read error. The DNA is left out, because the CDR3 cannot be placed on it with certainty; the CDR3 is given as TCRdb lists it. V gene TRBV5-4 combines with J gene TRBJ1-6; TRBD1 is the table's D call and was not checked against the DNA. Counting both end residues, the CDR3 totals 13 amino acids. The V gene's germline CDR1 is SGHNT and CDR2 YYREEE (reference sequence). CDR3 sequence: CASSTDRASPLNL.

The chain has TRBV6-5 and TRBJ1-1; D might be TRBD1 (5 bases). This CDR3 comprises 15 residues. CDR1 MNHEY and CDR2 SVGAGI come from the germline V gene. V was shortened by 4 bases and J by 1 base, with 13 bases between the two germline ends. This chain's CDR3 is CASSWGDDANTEAFF. The CDR3 DNA follows: TGTGCCAGCAGTTGGGGGGACGACGCGAACACTGAAGCTTTCTTT.

At least ten counts were recorded for this clonotype. This chain uses TRBV29-1 with TRBJ2-1; weak D call: TRBD1 (5 bases). Trimming took off 4 bases at V and 9 bases at J, with 13 bases between the two ends. CDR3 size: 12 residues. The germline gives CDR1 SQVTM, CDR2 ANQGSEA. This CDR3 is CSVGLQVLEQFF. CDR3 bases: TGCAGCGTTGGGTTACAGGTGCTTGAGCAGTTCTTC.

As for this clonotype: With a much larger clone just one base away, this may be a read error. The rearrangement links TRBV28 to TRBJ1-1; D gene ambiguous. CDR1 and CDR2 from the germline V gene are MDHEN and SYDVKM. The length of the CDR3 is 13 residues. CDR3 in DNA: TGTGCCGGCAGTTTGACCGGGCCTCAAGTGGCTTTCTTT. This encodes CAGSLTGPQVAFF.

Comments on this clonotype: Possible read error: a much larger clone is one base away. The CDR3 region has the DNA TGTGCCAGCAGCTTGGGGCTAGCGGGAGTGGCCGGGGAGCTGGTTTTT. Its protein is CASSLGLAGVAGELVF. The chain uses TRBV7-8 and TRBJ2-2; 10 nucleotides line up with TRBD2. Germline values: CDR1 SGHVS, CDR2 FQNEAQ. The CDR3 consists of 16 residues. Drawing the rest from reference TRBV7-8 and TRBJ2-2, the complete variable domain is GAGVSQSPRYKVAKRGQDVALRCDPISGHVSLFWYQQALGQGPEFLTYFQNEAQLDKSGLPSDRFFAERPEGSVSTLKIQRTQQEDSAVYLCASSLGLAGVAGELVFGEGSRLTVL.

The gene calls are TRBV29-1 and TRBJ2-1, with D possibly matching TRBD2 (5 bases). V was cut by 6 bases and J by 6 bases, with 18 bases left in between. The CDR3 sequence is 14 residues long. Germline CDR1 and CDR2: SQVTM and ANQGSEA. The CDR3 spells CSVDRLTMGNEQFF. DNA for the CDR3: TGCAGCGTAGATCGACTAACGATGGGCAATGAGCAGTTCTTC.

This clonotype was picked up many times. The chain employs TRBV7-8 and TRBJ1-1; the match to TRBD1 covers 9 bases. Germline assignment: CDR1 SGHVS and CDR2 FQNEAQ. The CDR3 runs 18 residues. With V trimmed by 1 base and J by 1 base, 10 bases remained unmatched. DNA for the CDR3: TGTGCCAGCAGCTTAGTGGGTTGGGACAGGGTCAAGAACACTGAAGCTTTCTTT. This translates into CASSLVGWDRVKNTEAFF.

The table lists this clonotype with many counts. The chain carries TRBV28 and TRBJ1-1; 7 nucleotides align to TRBD1. The CDR3 contains 15 residues. CDR1 is MDHEN, CDR2 SYDVKM, per germline. With V trimmed by 5 bases and J by 4 bases, 10 bases remained unmatched. The chain's CDR3 is CASSPDRAWPTEAFF. The CDR3, as DNA: TGTGCCAGCAGTCCCGACAGGGCCTGGCCCACTGAAGCTTTCTTT.

The chain joins TRBV11-2 to TRBJ2-7; possibly TRBD2 for D (5 bases). Between the trimmed V and J ends, which lost 1 base and 7 bases, there was a span of 23 bases. CDR1 and CDR2 from the germline V gene are SGHAT and FQNNGV. This CDR3 is 17 amino acids long. The CDR3 loop reads CASSLGSRQRSKREQYF. CDR3 nucleotide sequence: TGTGCCAGCAGCTTAGGCAGCCGTCAGAGATCCAAGCGGGAGCAGTACTTC.

The chain carries TRBV11-2 and TRBJ1-2; possible D gene TRBD1, 5 bases. V lost 5 bases and J 10 bases, leaving 20 bases between the germline ends. The CDR3 has 14 amino acids. The V gene's germline CDR1 is SGHAT and CDR2 FQNNGV. The CDR3 protein is CASSPGSGGYDYTF. In nucleotides, the CDR3 is TGTGCCAGCAGCCCAGGGTCGGGAGGATACGACTACACCTTC.

This clonotype was recorded many times. The chain carries TRBV4-1 and TRBJ2-1; 8 bases align to TRBD1. V lost 1 base to trimming and J lost 6 bases; unmatched junction nucleotides: 5. The CDR3 is made up of 15 amino acids. From germline, CDR1 is MGHRA and CDR2 YSYEKL. The CDR3 is CASSQGQGIGNEQFF. The CDR3 DNA reads as TGCGCCAGCAGCCAAGGACAGGGGATTGGCAATGAGCAGTTCTTC.

At least ten counts were recorded for this clonotype. J is TRBJ2-5 and V is TRBV29-1; possible D gene TRBD1, 6 bases. The length of the CDR3 is 12 residues. Germline CDR1 and CDR2: SQVTM and ANQGSEA. Trimming left V 4 bases short and J 3 bases short, with 9 bases between. CDR3 region: CSVVAGEETQYF. The CDR3 DNA sequence: TGCAGCGTTGTTGCAGGGGAAGAGACCCAGTACTTC. The whole variable domain, filled in from reference TRBV29-1 and TRBJ2-5, reads SAVISQKPSRDICQRGTSLTIQCQVDSQVTMMFWYRQQPGQSLTLIATANQGSEATYESGFVIDKFPISRPNLTFSTLTVSNMSPEDSSIYLCSVVAGEETQYFGPGTRLLVL.

This clonotype appeared a single time. The J gene is TRBJ1-1, the V gene TRBV4-1, with a weak D call TRBD1 (5 bases). V gave up 0 bases and J gave up 1 base, with 9 bases separating them. The germline V gene has CDR1 MGHRA and CDR2 YSYEKL. The CDR3 totals 15 residues. The CDR3 region has the DNA TGCGCCAGCAGCCAAGATGAACAGGCGAACACTGAAGCTTTCTTT. Amino acid sequence: CASSQDEQANTEAFF.

A word on this clonotype: At one end the junction does not follow the germline gene, possibly because of a read error. The V and J genes are TRBV6-5 and TRBJ2-3; 7 bases are a match to TRBD2. CDR1 is MNHEY and CDR2 is SVGAGI in the germline V gene. CDR3 length: 16 residues. In DNA form, the CDR3 reads TGTGTCAGCAGCTCCGTCCGGGGGGAAGGCATAGATACGCAGTATTTT. Its translation: CVSSSVRGEGIDTQYF.